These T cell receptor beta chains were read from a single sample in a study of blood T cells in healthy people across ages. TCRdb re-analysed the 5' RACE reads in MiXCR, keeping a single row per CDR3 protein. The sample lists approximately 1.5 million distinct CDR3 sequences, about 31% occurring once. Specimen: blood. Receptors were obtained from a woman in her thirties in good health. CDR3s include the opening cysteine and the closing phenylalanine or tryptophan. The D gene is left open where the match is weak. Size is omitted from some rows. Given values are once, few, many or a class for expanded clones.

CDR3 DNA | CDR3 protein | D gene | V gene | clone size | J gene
TGTGCCAGCAGCCCGGAGACCTACAGCTATGGCTACACCTTC | CASSPETYSYGYTF | . | TRBV7-9 | . | TRBJ1-2
TGCGCCAGCAGCCAAGAACCCCCCGGACTAGCAGATTACGAGCAGTACTTC | CASSQEPPGLADYEQYF | TRBD2 | TRBV4-1 | . | TRBJ2-7
TGCAGTGCTAGAGTGCGTAGGCAGGGCTGGGGTGAGCAGTACTTC | CSARVRRQGWGEQYF | . | TRBV20-1 | few | TRBJ2-7
TGTGCCAGCAGCCAGGGGACAGGGGCAGAATCACCCCTCCACTTT | CASSQGTGAESPLHF | TRBD1 | TRBV4-2 | few | TRBJ1-6
TGCGCCAGCAGCTTGGCTTGGACTAATGAGCAGTTCTTC | CASSLAWTNEQFF | . | TRBV5-1 | . | TRBJ2-1
TGCGCCAGCAGCTTGGGGACGGAACAAGAGACCCAGTACTTC | CASSLGTEQETQYF | . | TRBV5-1 | . | TRBJ2-5
TGTGCCAGCAGCTACTTTGAGGACAGGAGCTACGAGCAGTACTTC | CASSYFEDRSYEQYF | TRBD1 | TRBV11-2 | few | TRBJ2-7
TGTGCCAGCTCTACGACCTCCTACGAGCAGTACTTC | CASSTTSYEQYF | . | TRBV28 | few | TRBJ2-7
TGCAGTGCTAGGGCACAGGGTGGCGGCTACACCTTC | CSARAQGGGYTF | . | TRBV20-1 | . | TRBJ1-2
TGTGCCATCAGTGGGACCGGGACAGGCTACGAGCAGTACTTC | CAISGTGTGYEQYF | TRBD1 | TRBV10-3 | few | TRBJ2-7
TGTGCCAGCATGGGACAGGGGGCTTACGAGCAGTACTTC | CASMGQGAYEQYF | TRBD1 | TRBV2 | few | TRBJ2-7
TGCGCCAGCAGCCCAGGGACTAGCGGGGGTCGTGAGCAGTTCTTC | CASSPGTSGGREQFF | TRBD2 | TRBV5-1 | few | TRBJ2-1
TGTGCCAGCAGTTTGGTTGACGGGGGACCTGGGCTTGGGGCCAACGTCCTGACTTTC | CASSLVDGGPGLGANVLTF | . | TRBV28 | . | TRBJ2-6
TGTGCCAGCAGTGGGGGGACTAGCGGGAGAGGGATCTCCTACAATGAGCAGTACTTC | CASSGGTSGRGISYNEQYF | TRBD2 | TRBV12-3/TRBV12-4 | . | TRBJ2-7
TGTGCCAGCAGTTCAACGGGCCGTACAGGGGGCACTGAAGCTTTCTTT | CASSSTGRTGGTEAFF | TRBD1 | TRBV28 | . | TRBJ1-1
TGTGCCAGCAGATATTCAGGCGTTAGCACAGATACGCAGTATTTT | CASRYSGVSTDTQYF | . | TRBV6-6 | . | TRBJ2-3
TGTGCCAGCAGCTTAGAGACGGGAGCTAACTATGGCTACACCTTC | CASSLETGANYGYTF | . | TRBV7-9 | . | TRBJ1-2
TGCAGTGCTAGCGTTCTGGGGGCCGGCTATGGCTACACCTTC | CSASVLGAGYGYTF | . | TRBV20-1 | . | TRBJ1-2
TGCGCCAGCAGCTCCAGAGCGGGAGTCGGCCACGAGCAGTACTTC | CASSSRAGVGHEQYF | TRBD2 | TRBV5-1 | few | TRBJ2-7
TGTGCCAGTAGTATAATGTCTAGCGGATACAATGAGCAGTTCTTC | CASSIMSSGYNEQFF | TRBD2 | TRBV19 | . | TRBJ2-1
TGTACCAGCAGTTTACCGGGGGGAGGGAAAGAAAAACTGTTTTTT | CTSSLPGGGKEKLFF | . | TRBV12-3/TRBV12-4 | . | TRBJ1-4
. | CSVVGSGANVRTF | . | TRBV29-1 | . | TRBJ2-6
TGTGCCAGCAGTCCGGATGGGGACGTAGAGACCCAGTACTTC | CASSPDGDVETQYF | . | TRBV6-2/TRBV6-3 | many | TRBJ2-5
TGTGCCAGCAAAATCGGGGCGGGGGTGTCACGCGAGCAGTTCTTC | CASKIGAGVSREQFF | TRBD2 | TRBV27 | few | TRBJ2-1
TGCAGTGGGGCGGCGGGGACTCATTCACCCCTCCACTTT | CSGAAGTHSPLHF | . | TRBV20-1 | . | TRBJ1-6
TGTGCCTGGAGTGTTGGGCTAGCGGGCTCCTACGAGCAGTACTTC | CAWSVGLAGSYEQYF | TRBD2 | TRBV30 | . | TRBJ2-7
TGCGCCAGCAGCCGAGAGGGAGAAGCTTTCTTT | CASSREGEAFF | . | TRBV4-1 | many | TRBJ1-1
TGCAGTGCGTCCAGGGGGCCGGCCAATCAGCCCCAGCATTTT | CSASRGPANQPQHF | TRBD1 | TRBV20-1 | few | TRBJ1-5
TGTGCCAGCAGTTTGGTCTATATCGATGAGCAGTTCTTC | CASSLVYIDEQFF | . | TRBV2 | . | TRBJ2-1
TGTGCCAGCAGTGTTTTGGGGCCGAGCACTGAAGCTTTCTTT | CASSVLGPSTEAFF | . | TRBV2 | few | TRBJ1-1
TGTACCAGTAGTATGGGGACAGCGAAGTTGAACACTGAAGCTTTCTTT | CTSSMGTAKLNTEAFF | TRBD1 | TRBV19 | . | TRBJ1-1
TGCAGCGTTATGTCGGGAGGAAGGAATGAGCAGTTCTTC | CSVMSGGRNEQFF | TRBD2 | TRBV29-1 | many | TRBJ2-1
TGCAGTGCCATCAGTGGTGGCTCCTACGAGCAGTACTTC | CSAISGGSYEQYF | . | TRBV20-1 | . | TRBJ2-7
TGTGCCAGCAGCTCAACCCCCGGGACAACAACCTCCTACGAGCAGTACTTC | CASSSTPGTTTSYEQYF | . | TRBV9 | few | TRBJ2-7
TGTGCCAGCAAATTGGAAAACATTCAGTACTTC | CASKLENIQYF | . | TRBV2 | few | TRBJ2-4
TGTGCCAGTAGTATATCGGCAGCGAGATCCTATAATTCACCCCTCCACTTT | CASSISAARSYNSPLHF | . | TRBV19 | . | TRBJ1-6
TGTGCCAGCAGTTTAACGGCAGCCTACAATGAGCAGTTCTTC | CASSLTAAYNEQFF | . | TRBV12-3/TRBV12-4 | few | TRBJ2-1
TGTGCCAGCAGTCCCCAGAGGGCCGATGGCTACACCTTC | CASSPQRADGYTF | . | TRBV2 | few | TRBJ1-2
TGTGCCAGCAGTGCGACAGTTGTGTACAATGAGCAGTTCTTC | CASSATVVYNEQFF | . | TRBV12-3/TRBV12-4 | few | TRBJ2-1
TGCAGTGCTGGAGACATTAGCGGGAGGGCTTCCTACGAGCAGTACTTC | CSAGDISGRASYEQYF | TRBD2 | TRBV20-1 | few | TRBJ2-7
TGTGCCAGCAGTCCGATGGGCCCGTCCTACAAGCAGTACTTC | CASSPMGPSYKQYF | . | TRBV27 | . | TRBJ2-7
TGTGCCAGCAGCTTAGGACTAGCAAGTCTCGATACGCAGTATTTT | CASSLGLASLDTQYF | TRBD2 | TRBV7-2 | . | TRBJ2-3
TGCAGCGTTCAGGGTCTCTCTTACGAGCAGTACTTC | CSVQGLSYEQYF | . | TRBV29-1 | many | TRBJ2-7
TGTGCCAGCAGCCCGTCACAGGGGACAGCTTTCTACTATGGCTACACCTTC | CASSPSQGTAFYYGYTF | TRBD1 | TRBV11-2 | . | TRBJ1-2
TGTGCCAGCAGTCGGGGAGGTGGAAACACCATATATTTT | CASSRGGGNTIYF | . | TRBV27 | . | TRBJ1-3
TGCGCCAGCAGCCGAGGGACACCTACCTACAATGAGCAGTTCTTC | CASSRGTPTYNEQFF | . | TRBV5-1 | . | TRBJ2-1
TGTGCCAGCACGCTCAGGGAAACCTACAATGAGCAGTTCTTC | CASTLRETYNEQFF | . | TRBV5-4 | few | TRBJ2-1
TGTGCCAGCAGCCAAGATGCGGTGAATGAAAAACTGTTTTTT | CASSQDAVNEKLFF | . | TRBV3-1 | . | TRBJ1-4
TGTGCCAGCAGCTTTGACAGTTATTCACCTTCACCCCTCCACTTT | CASSFDSYSPSPLHF | . | TRBV5-5 | few | TRBJ1-6
TGTGCCAGCAGTTTGAAGGGGACTAGCGGGAGGTCAGATACGCAGTATTTT | CASSLKGTSGRSDTQYF | TRBD2 | TRBV12-3/TRBV12-4 | . | TRBJ2-3
TGCAGTGCTATAGCCAAATATGGCTACACCTTC | CSAIAKYGYTF | . | TRBV20-1 | . | TRBJ1-2
TGTGCCAGCAGTCTTCGTTGGGTAGATGAGCAGTTCTTC | CASSLRWVDEQFF | . | TRBV6-5 | few | TRBJ2-1
TGTGCCATCAGTGAGTCGTTTGCGGGAGTGGGAACTGAAGCTTTCTTT | CAISESFAGVGTEAFF | . | TRBV10-3 | few | TRBJ1-1
TGTGCCAGCAGGGTCTCAGGGAATCAGCCCCAGCATTTT | CASRVSGNQPQHF | . | TRBV28 | few | TRBJ1-5
TGCAGTGAGGGCGGGGGTCTTGACAATGAGCAGTTCTTC | CSEGGGLDNEQFF | TRBD2 | TRBV20-1 | once | TRBJ2-1
TGTGCCAGCAGCCAAGGCGCGGGGGGGAACTACAATGAGCAGTTCTTC | CASSQGAGGNYNEQFF | TRBD2 | TRBV4-2 | few | TRBJ2-1
TGTGCCAGCAGTGAATCTCAGTACCGGGGCCCTTATGGCTACACCTTC | CASSESQYRGPYGYTF | . | TRBV25-1 | few | TRBJ1-2
TGTGCCAGCAGTGGGACAGGGGGCTGCGCCGGGGAGCTGTTTTTT | CASSGTGGCAGELFF | TRBD1 | TRBV6-5 | . | TRBJ2-2
TGTGCCAGCACGGCAGGGAATAATGAAAAACTGTTTTTT | CASTAGNNEKLFF | . | TRBV6-5 | . | TRBJ1-4
TGCAGTGCTAGAGATAGGGTAGCTCCCGAGCAGTACTTC | CSARDRVAPEQYF | . | TRBV20-1 | . | TRBJ2-7